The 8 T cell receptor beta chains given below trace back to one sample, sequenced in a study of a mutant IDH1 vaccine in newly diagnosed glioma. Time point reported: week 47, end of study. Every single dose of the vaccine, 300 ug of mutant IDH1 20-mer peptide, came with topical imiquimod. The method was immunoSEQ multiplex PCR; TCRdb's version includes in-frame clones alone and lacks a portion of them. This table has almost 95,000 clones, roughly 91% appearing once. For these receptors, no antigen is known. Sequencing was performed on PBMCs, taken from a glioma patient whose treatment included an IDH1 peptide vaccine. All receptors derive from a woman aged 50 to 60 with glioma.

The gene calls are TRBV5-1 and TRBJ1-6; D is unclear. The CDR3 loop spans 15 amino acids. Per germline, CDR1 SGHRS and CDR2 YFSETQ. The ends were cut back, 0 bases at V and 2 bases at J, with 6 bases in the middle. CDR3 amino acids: CASSLAGTYNSPLHF. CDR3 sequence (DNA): TGCGCCAGCAGCTTGGCGGGTACCTATAATTCACCCCTCCACTTT.

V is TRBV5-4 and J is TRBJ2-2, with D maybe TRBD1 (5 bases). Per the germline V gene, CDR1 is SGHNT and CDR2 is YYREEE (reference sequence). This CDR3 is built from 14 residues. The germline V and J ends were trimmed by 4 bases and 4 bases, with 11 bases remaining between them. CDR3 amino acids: CASSAGSSTGELFF. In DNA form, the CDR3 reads TGTGCCAGCAGCGCAGGGTCAAGCACCGGGGAGCTGTTTTTT.

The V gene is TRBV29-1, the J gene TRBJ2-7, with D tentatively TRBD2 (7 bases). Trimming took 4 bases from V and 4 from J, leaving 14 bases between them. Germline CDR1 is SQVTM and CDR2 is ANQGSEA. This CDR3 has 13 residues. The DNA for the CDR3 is TGCAGCGTTGCGGGGGGCAAGGGGTACGAGCAGTACTTC. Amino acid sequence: CSVAGGKGYEQYF.

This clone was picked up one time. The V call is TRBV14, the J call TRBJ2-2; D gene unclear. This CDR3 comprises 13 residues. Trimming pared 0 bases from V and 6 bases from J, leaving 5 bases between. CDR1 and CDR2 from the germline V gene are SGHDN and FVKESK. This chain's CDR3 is CASSQDTAGELFF. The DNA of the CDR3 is TGTGCCAGCAGCCAAGATACGGCCGGGGAGCTGTTTTTT. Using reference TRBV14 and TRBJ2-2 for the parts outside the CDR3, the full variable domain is EAGVTQFPSHSVIEKGQTVTLRCDPISGHDNLYWYRRVMGKEIKFLLHFVKESKQDESGMPNNRFLAERTGGTYSTLKVQPAELEDSGVYFCASSQDTAGELFFGEGSRLTVL.

This CDR3 is CASSLSGSPGTDTQYF. The CDR3 nucleotides are TGTGCCAGCAGCCTTAGCGGGTCCCCTGGCACAGATACGCAGTATTTT. This chain uses TRBV2 with TRBJ2-3; TRBD2 aligns across 7 bases. V gave up 6 bases and J gave up 1 base; unmatched junction bases: 10. The CDR3 totals 16 residues. Germline V CDR1 and CDR2: SNHLY, FYNNEI.

Here the CDR3 DNA reads TGTGCCACCAGCGGGCAGGGAGGGGAAGAGACCCAGTACTTC. It encodes CATSGQGGEETQYF. The chain has TRBV2 and TRBJ2-5; 7 positions match TRBD2. Unmatched junction bases numbered 11, after V lost 10 bases and J lost 3 bases. Germline-derived CDR1 and CDR2 are SNHLY and FYNNEI. This CDR3 is 14 amino acids long.

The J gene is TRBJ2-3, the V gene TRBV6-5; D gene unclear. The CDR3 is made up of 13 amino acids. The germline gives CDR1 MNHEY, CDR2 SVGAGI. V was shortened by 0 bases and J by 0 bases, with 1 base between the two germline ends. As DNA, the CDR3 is TGTGCCAGCAGTTACTCTAGCACAGATACGCAGTATTTT. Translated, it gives CASSYSSTDTQYF.

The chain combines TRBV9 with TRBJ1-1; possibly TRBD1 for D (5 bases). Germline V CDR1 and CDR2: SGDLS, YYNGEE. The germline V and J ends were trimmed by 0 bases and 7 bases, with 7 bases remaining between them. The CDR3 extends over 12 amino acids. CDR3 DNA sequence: TGTGCCAGCAGCGTAGTCGGGGGTGAAGCTTTCTTT. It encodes CASSVVGGEAFF.